This TCR beta chain was observed in a study of control samples from healthy donors and cancer patients. Generated by immunoSEQ multiplex PCR, the TCRdb table keeps only in-frame clones and is missing some. The repertoire has about 150,000 clones, 91% of them found once; the top ten carry under 4%. CDR3 size: 15 residues. V was clipped by 4 bases and J by 1 base, with 12 bases between them. Germline V CDR1 and CDR2: SGHRS, YFSETQ. The material sequenced was blood. The receptor was isolated from a man aged 25-40 years in good health. The chain uses TRBV5-1 and TRBJ1-3; TRBD1 is a possible D gene (5 bases). The CDR3 bases are TGCGCCAGCAGCCCGGTTGGGGCGTCTGGAAACACCATATATTTT. It is translated as CASSPVGASGNTIYF.